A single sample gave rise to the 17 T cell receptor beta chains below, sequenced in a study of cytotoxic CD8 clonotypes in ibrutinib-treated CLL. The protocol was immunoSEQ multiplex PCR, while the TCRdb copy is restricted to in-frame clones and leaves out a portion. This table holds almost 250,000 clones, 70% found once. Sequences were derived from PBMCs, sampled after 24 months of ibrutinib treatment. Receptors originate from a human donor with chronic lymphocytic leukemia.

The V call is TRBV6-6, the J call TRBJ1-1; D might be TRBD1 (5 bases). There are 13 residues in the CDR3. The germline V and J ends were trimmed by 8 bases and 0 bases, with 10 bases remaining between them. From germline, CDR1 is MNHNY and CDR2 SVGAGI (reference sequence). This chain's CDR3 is CASRQTMNTEAFF. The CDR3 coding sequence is TGTGCCAGCCGACAGACCATGAACACTGAAGCTTTCTTT.

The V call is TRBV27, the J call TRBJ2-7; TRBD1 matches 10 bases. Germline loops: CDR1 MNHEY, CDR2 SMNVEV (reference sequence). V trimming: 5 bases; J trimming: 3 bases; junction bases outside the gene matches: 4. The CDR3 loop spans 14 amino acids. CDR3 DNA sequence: TGTGCCAGCAGTCACCGGGACAGGGGCTACGAGCAGTACTTC. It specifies CASSHRDRGYEQYF.

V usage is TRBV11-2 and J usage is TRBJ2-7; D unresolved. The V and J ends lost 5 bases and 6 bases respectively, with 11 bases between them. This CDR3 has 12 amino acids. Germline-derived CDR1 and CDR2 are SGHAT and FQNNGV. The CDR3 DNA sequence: TGTGCCAGCAGCCCGATAGTAGGCGAGCAGTACTTC. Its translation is CASSPIVGEQYF. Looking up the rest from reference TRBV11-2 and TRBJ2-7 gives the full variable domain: EAGVAQSPRYKIIEKRQSVAFWCNPISGHATLYWYQQILGQGPKLLIQFQNNGVVDDSQLPKDRFSAERLKGVDSTLKIQPAKLEDSAVYLCASSPIVGEQYFGPGTRLTVT.

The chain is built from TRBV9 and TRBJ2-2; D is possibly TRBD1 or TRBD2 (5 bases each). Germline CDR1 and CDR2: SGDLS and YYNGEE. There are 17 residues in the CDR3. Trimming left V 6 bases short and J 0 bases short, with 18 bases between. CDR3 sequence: CASTEGKGRSNTGELFF. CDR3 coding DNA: TGTGCCAGCACCGAGGGAAAGGGGCGATCGAACACCGGGGAGCTGTTTTTT.

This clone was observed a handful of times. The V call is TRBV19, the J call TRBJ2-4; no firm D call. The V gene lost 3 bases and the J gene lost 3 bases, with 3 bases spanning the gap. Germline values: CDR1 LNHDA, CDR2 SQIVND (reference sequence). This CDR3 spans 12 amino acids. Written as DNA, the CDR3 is TGTGCCAGTAGTATTGACAAAAACATTCAGTACTTC. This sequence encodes CASSIDKNIQYF.

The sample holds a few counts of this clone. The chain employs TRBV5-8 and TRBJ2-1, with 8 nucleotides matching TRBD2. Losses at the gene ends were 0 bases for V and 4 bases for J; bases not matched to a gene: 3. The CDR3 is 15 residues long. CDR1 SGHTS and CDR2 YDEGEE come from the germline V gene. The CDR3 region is CASSLGSSGYNEQFF. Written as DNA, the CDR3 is TGTGCCAGCAGCTTGGGGTCTAGCGGGTACAATGAGCAGTTCTTC.

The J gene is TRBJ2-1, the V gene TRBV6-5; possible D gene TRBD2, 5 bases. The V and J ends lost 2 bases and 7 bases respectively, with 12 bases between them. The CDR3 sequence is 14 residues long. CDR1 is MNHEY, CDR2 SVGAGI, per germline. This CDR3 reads CASSYGGGSNEQFF. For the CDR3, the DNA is TGTGCCAGCAGTTACGGTGGTGGGAGTAATGAGCAGTTCTTC.

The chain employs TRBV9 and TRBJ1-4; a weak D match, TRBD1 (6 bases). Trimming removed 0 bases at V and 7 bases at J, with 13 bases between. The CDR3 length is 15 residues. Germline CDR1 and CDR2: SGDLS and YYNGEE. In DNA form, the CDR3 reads TGTGCCAGCAGCGTAGGATATCAGGGGAGTGAAAAACTGTTTTTT. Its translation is CASSVGYQGSEKLFF. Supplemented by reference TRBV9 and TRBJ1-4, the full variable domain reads DSGVTQTPKHLITATGQRVTLRCSPRSGDLSVYWYQQSLDQGLQFLIQYYNGEERAKGNILERFSAQQFPDLHSELNLSSLELGDSALYFCASSVGYQGSEKLFFGSGTQLSVL.

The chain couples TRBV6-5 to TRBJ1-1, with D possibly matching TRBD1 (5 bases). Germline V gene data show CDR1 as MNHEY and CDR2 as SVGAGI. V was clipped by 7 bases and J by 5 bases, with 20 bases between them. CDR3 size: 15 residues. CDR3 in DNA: TGTGCCAGCACGGCAAGGTTTTGGGACCCAACTGAAGCTTTCTTT. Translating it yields CASTARFWDPTEAFF.

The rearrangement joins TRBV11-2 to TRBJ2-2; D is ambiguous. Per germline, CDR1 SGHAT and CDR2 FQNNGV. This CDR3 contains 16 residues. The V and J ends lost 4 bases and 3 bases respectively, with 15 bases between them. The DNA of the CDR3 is TGTGCCAGCAGCTCAGGACGTCGAGGATACACCGGGGAGCTGTTTTTT. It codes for CASSSGRRGYTGELFF.

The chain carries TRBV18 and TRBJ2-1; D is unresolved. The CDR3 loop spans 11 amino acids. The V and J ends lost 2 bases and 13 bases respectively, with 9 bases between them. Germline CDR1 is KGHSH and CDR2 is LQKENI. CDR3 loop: CASSPATDQFF. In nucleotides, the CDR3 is TGTGCCAGCTCACCAGCCACGGACCAGTTCTTC.

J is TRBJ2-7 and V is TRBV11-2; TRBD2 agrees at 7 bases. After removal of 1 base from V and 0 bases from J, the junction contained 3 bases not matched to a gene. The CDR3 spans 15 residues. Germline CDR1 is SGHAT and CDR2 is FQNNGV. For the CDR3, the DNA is TGTGCCAGCAGCTTAGTAGCGGGCAGCTCCTACGAGCAGTACTTC. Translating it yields CASSLVAGSSYEQYF.

CDR3 protein: CASSYRLAGGGETQYF. The CDR3 nucleotides are TGTGCCAGCAGTTATAGACTAGCGGGAGGAGGTGAGACCCAGTACTTC. V and J are TRBV6-5 and TRBJ2-5, with 13 bases aligning to TRBD2. With V trimmed by 3 bases and J by 5 bases, 6 bases remained unmatched. Looked up from germline, CDR1 is MNHEY and CDR2 is SVGAGI. CDR3 length equals 16 residues.

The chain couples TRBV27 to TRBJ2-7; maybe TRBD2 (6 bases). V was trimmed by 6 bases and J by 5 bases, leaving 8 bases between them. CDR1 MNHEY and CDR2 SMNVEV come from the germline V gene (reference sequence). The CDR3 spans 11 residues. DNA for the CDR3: TGTGCCAGCAGGGAGGGAAACGAGCAGTACTTC. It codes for CASREGNEQYF.

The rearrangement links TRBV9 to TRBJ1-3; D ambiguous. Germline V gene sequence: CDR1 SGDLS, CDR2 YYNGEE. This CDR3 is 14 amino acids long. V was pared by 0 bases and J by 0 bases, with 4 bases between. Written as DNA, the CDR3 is TGTGCCAGCAGCGTAGAAGACTCTGGAAACACCATATATTTT. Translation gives CASSVEDSGNTIYF. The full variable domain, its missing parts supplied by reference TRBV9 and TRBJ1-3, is DSGVTQTPKHLITATGQRVTLRCSPRSGDLSVYWYQQSLDQGLQFLIQYYNGEERAKGNILERFSAQQFPDLHSELNLSSLELGDSALYFCASSVEDSGNTIYFGEGSWLTVV.

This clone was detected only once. The DNA of the CDR3 is TGTGCCAGCAGTGAAATGGGGTGGGCAGAGACCCAGTACTTC. It specifies CASSEMGWAETQYF. The V call is TRBV6-1, the J call TRBJ2-5; D is ambiguous. Germline CDR1 and CDR2: MNHNS and SASEGT. Trimming cost V 2 bases and J 4 bases, with 11 bases left between them. The CDR3 length is 14 residues.

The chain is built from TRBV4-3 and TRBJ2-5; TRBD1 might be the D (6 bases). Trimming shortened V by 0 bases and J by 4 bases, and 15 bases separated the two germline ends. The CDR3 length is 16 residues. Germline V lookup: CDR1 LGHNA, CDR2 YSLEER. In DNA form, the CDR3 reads TGCGCCAGCAGCCAAGAATTAGGGGGTTATGGAGAGACCCAGTACTTC. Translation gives CASSQELGGYGETQYF.